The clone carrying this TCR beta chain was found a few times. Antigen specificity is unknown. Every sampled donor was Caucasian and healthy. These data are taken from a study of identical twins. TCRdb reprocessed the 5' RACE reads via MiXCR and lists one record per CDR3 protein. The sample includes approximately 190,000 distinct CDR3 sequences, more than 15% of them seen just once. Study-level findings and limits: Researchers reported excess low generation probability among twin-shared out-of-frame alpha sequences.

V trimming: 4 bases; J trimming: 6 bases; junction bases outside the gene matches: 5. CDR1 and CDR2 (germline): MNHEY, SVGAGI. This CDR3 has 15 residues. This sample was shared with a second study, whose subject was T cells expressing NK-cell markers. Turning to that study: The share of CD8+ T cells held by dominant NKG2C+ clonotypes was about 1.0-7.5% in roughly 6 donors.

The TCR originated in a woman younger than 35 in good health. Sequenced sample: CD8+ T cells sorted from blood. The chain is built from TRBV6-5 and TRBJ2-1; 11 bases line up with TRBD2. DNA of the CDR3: TGTGCCAGCAGTTTAGTTAGCGGGGGGGCCAATGAGCAGTTCTTC. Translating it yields CASSLVSGGANEQFF.